These T cell receptor beta chains were read from a single sample in a study of OX40 agonist ivuxolimab in advanced cancers. Produced via immunoSEQ multiplex PCR; TCRdb's table is partial and in-frame only. The sample has some 50,000 clones, 75% to 90% seen once. Material: CD4+ or CD8+ T cells sorted from blood, obtained in a trial of the OX40 agonist ivuxolimab. The receptors derive from an adult with an advanced solid tumor such as melanoma, head and neck, liver or kidney cancer. The CDR3 runs from the conserved cysteine through the conserved F or W. Size tells how often a clone was seen (once, few, many) or the class of an expanded clone, and some rows leave it out.

size | J | V | CDR3
. | TRBJ2-3 | TRBV30 | CACTGKGTDTQYF
. | TRBJ1-1 | TRBV6-1 | CASSETGFTEAFF
few | TRBJ2-2 | TRBV4-2 | CASSQLAGDTGELFF
. | TRBJ2-2 | TRBV27 | CASSSLRATGWAGELFF
. | TRBJ2-1 | TRBV29-1 | CSDLPLASTNEQFF
. | TRBJ1-1 | TRBV7-8 | CASSLQGAMNTEAFF
. | TRBJ2-3 | TRBV20-1 | CSGQDKDTQYF
. | TRBJ2-2 | TRBV10-3 | CAISEDWAYTGELFF
. | TRBJ2-7 | TRBV7-9 | CASSLGGGEQYF
. | TRBJ2-7 | TRBV19 | CASSPRTGGGEQYF
. | TRBJ2-7 | TRBV5-1 | CASSLAGTEYYEQYF
. | TRBJ1-6 | TRBV19 | CASSIRGQPSPLHF
many | TRBJ1-1 | TRBV14 | CASSQELDRGPLGTEAFF
. | TRBJ2-4 | TRBV11-1 | CASSSSGRNIQYF
. | TRBJ2-7 | TRBV11-3 | CASSLGGQEEDEQYF
. | TRBJ2-1 | TRBV7-2 | CASSLKDREINEQFF
. | TRBJ2-7 | TRBV27 | CASSSPLVYEQYF
few | TRBJ2-3 | TRBV19 | CASSMSLPDTQYF
. | TRBJ1-1 | TRBV13 | CASSLSTEAFF
. | TRBJ2-1 | TRBV7-9 | CASSFRAGGFPYNEQFF
once | TRBJ2-3 | TRBV29-1 | CSVGQGGDTQYF
. | TRBJ2-7 | TRBV11-3 | CASSLNSLSYEQYF
. | TRBJ2-7 | TRBV5-1 | CASSYQAGAAYEQYF
. | TRBJ2-5 | TRBV5-4 | CASSFSPSVRETQYF
. | TRBJ2-1 | TRBV9 | CASSAPPRESEQFF
. | TRBJ1-1 | TRBV10-1 | CASSLSRGGLTEAFF
. | TRBJ2-1 | TRBV7-7 | CASSLDFRGRGNEQFF
few | TRBJ1-5 | TRBV7-8 | CASSLDSGQPQHF
once | TRBJ1-6 | TRBV15 | CATSPILGTGGLNSPLHF
. | TRBJ2-7 | TRBV10-3 | CAISDPSQGLAEQYF
once | TRBJ2-1 | TRBV11-3 | CASSWQAYNEQFF
. | TRBJ2-3 | TRBV4-1 | CASSPYGTGVADTQYF
. | TRBJ2-1 | TRBV6-1 | CASCRQDPSYNEQFF
few | TRBJ1-3 | TRBV30 | CAWSGGGGTGNTIYF
once | TRBJ1-1 | TRBV27 | CASNPNRDRGRSAEAFF
. | TRBJ2-2 | TRBV7-9 | CASSSGQPNTGELFF
. | TRBJ1-5 | TRBV28 | CASSFPLRGFNQPQHF
. | TRBJ2-7 | TRBV30 | CAWNRRSYEQYF
once | TRBJ2-5 | TRBV11-2 | CASSGTPLTETQYF
few | TRBJ1-1 | TRBV7-9 | CASSPPVRLGTEAFF
. | TRBJ2-3 | TRBV28 | CASSEGTSGGATDTQYF
. | TRBJ1-2 | TRBV29-1 | CSVSPGTDYGYTF
. | TRBJ2-2 | TRBV4-1 | CASSPRRGGRNTGELFF
. | TRBJ2-5 | TRBV18 | CASSPQSLETQYF
. | TRBJ2-5 | TRBV10-2 | CASSVLTEETQYF
. | TRBJ2-1 | TRBV18 | CASSPGGGSYNEQFF
. | TRBJ2-7 | TRBV6-6 | CASTGPDRDYEQYF
. | TRBJ1-1 | TRBV5-1 | CASSPGRGPRNTEAFF
few | TRBJ1-5 | TRBV28 | CATARIRGNQPQHF
. | TRBJ1-2 | TRBV28 | CASSRTGNYGYTF
. | TRBJ2-3 | TRBV7-9 | CASSLRSGVADTQYF
. | TRBJ2-3 | TRBV5-1 | CASSLQALFTDTQYF
. | TRBJ2-7 | TRBV5-1 | CASSLGGDSYEQYF